A selection of T cell receptor beta chains follows, all from one sample in a study of cytomegalovirus exposure and HLA in healthy donors. Sequencing was performed with immunoSEQ multiplex PCR; in TCRdb, only in-frame clones are kept and a portion is missing. This table has about 190,000 clones, around 83% appearing once. The sample comprised PBMCs. All receptors come from a man aged 40-49 years in good health and CMV-seropositive. Each CDR3 is given with its conserved first and last residue. A D gene is named only where the DNA matches it firmly. The size field is filled for only some rows; it gives once, few, many or a size class.

D | J | size | V | CDR3 | DNA
TRBD2 | TRBJ2-1 | . | TRBV5-5 | CASSLVLAGVVEQFF | TGTGCCAGCAGCTTGGTCCTAGCGGGAGTCGTTGAGCAGTTCTTC
. | TRBJ1-2 | . | TRBV5-1 | CASSLASGNGNYGYTF | TGCGCCAGCAGCTTGGCGTCCGGGAACGGAAACTATGGCTACACCTTC
TRBD1 | TRBJ1-6 | . | TRBV25-1 | CASSVRDRGNSPLHF | TGTGCCAGCAGTGTCCGGGACAGGGGAAATTCACCCCTCCACTTT
. | TRBJ1-1 | . | TRBV5-1 | CASSWQTANTEAFF | TGCGCCAGCAGCTGGCAAACAGCTAACACTGAAGCTTTCTTT
TRBD1 | TRBJ2-3 | . | TRBV27 | CASSVGQWKDTQYF | TGTGCCAGCAGTGTGGGACAGTGGAAAGATACGCAGTATTTT
TRBD2 | TRBJ2-1 | . | TRBV7-9 | CASSLARGGPLNEQFF | TGTGCCAGCAGCTTGGCCCGGGGAGGGCCGTTGAATGAGCAGTTCTTC
TRBD1 | TRBJ1-1 | . | TRBV27 | CASSLRQGWTEAFF | TGTGCCAGCAGTTTACGACAGGGGTGGACTGAAGCTTTCTTT
TRBD1 | TRBJ2-6 | . | TRBV29-1 | CSVRGISGANVLTF | TGCAGCGTCAGGGGGATCTCTGGGGCCAACGTCCTGACTTTC
TRBD1 | TRBJ2-7 | . | TRBV5-1 | CASSAGPGQTYEQYF | TGCGCCAGCAGCGCGGGCCCGGGACAGACATACGAGCAGTACTTC
TRBD2 | TRBJ2-7 | . | TRBV27 | CASWPEASGSYEQYF | TGTGCCAGCTGGCCCGAGGCTAGCGGGAGCTACGAGCAGTACTTC
. | TRBJ1-3 | . | TRBV6-1 | CASRGGHGDTIYF | TGTGCCTCCCGCGGGGGACATGGAGACACCATATATTTT
. | TRBJ1-2 | once | TRBV30 | CAWGQILYGYTF | TGTGCCTGGGGACAGATCCTTTATGGCTACACCTTC
. | TRBJ2-7 | once | TRBV19 | CASSIAASRLNEQYF | TGTGCCAGTAGTATCGCCGCATCCCGACTAAACGAGCAGTACTTC
. | TRBJ2-1 | . | TRBV7-3 | CASSLTGGSYNEQFF | TGTGCCAGCAGCTTAACAGGGGGCTCCTACAATGAGCAGTTCTTC
TRBD1 | TRBJ1-1 | . | TRBV5-1 | CASSLEGGRTEAFF | TGCGCCAGCAGCTTGGAAGGGGGCCGTACTGAAGCTTTCTTT
TRBD2 | TRBJ2-3 | . | TRBV5-1 | CASRTGGPPDTQYF | TGCGCCAGCAGAACGGGAGGGCCCCCAGATACGCAGTATTTT
. | TRBJ2-1 | once | TRBV7-8 | CASSLGGGLNEQFF | TGTGCCAGCAGCTTAGGCGGGGGCCTCAATGAGCAGTTCTTC
TRBD2 | TRBJ2-7 | few | TRBV7-3 | CASSPGGSSYEQYF | TGTGCCAGCAGCCCCGGGGGGAGCTCCTACGAGCAGTACTTC
. | TRBJ2-2 | . | TRBV14 | CASRARTANTGELFF | TGTGCCAGCAGGGCTAGAACGGCGAACACCGGGGAGCTGTTTTTT
. | TRBJ1-3 | . | TRBV27 | CASSPGLSGNTIYF | TGTGCCAGCAGTCCCGGACTATCTGGAAACACCATATATTTT
TRBD2 | TRBJ2-1 | few | TRBV7-6 | CASSSAGVLHRIDNEQFF | TGTGCCAGCAGCTCCGCGGGGGTCCTACATCGGATAGACAATGAGCAGTTCTTC
. | TRBJ2-6 | . | TRBV7-9 | CSSSLLALGANVLTF | TGTTCCAGCAGCTTATTGGCCTTGGGGGCCAACGTCCTGACTTTC
. | TRBJ2-1 | . | TRBV2 | CASRGGLVSSPHEQFF | TGTGCCAGCAGGGGAGGCTTAGTGTCTAGCCCGCATGAGCAGTTCTTC
. | TRBJ2-1 | . | TRBV2 | CASSDRPLHSYNEQFF | TGTGCCAGCAGTGATAGACCACTACACTCCTACAATGAGCAGTTCTTC
. | TRBJ2-3 | . | TRBV10-3 | CAIRRGQLGRTDTQYF | TGTGCCATCAGAAGAGGACAGCTGGGCCGCACAGATACGCAGTATTTT
. | TRBJ1-3 | . | TRBV7-2 | CASSLYWGNTIYF | TGTGCCAGCAGCCTATATTGGGGAAACACCATATATTTT
. | TRBJ2-7 | . | TRBV7-2 | CASSPDTSYEQYF | TGTGCCAGCAGCCCGGACACATCCTACGAGCAGTACTTC
. | TRBJ2-5 | . | TRBV28 | CAARREETQYF | TGTGCCGCCCGCAGGGAAGAGACCCAGTACTTC
. | TRBJ1-4 | once | TRBV7-9 | CASSPQNNEKLFF | TGTGCCAGCAGCCCGCAGAATAATGAAAAACTGTTTTTT
. | TRBJ2-7 | . | TRBV7-2 | CASGPRGPYEQYF | TGTGCCAGCGGCCCCAGGGGCCCCTACGAGCAGTACTTC
. | TRBJ2-4 | . | TRBV6-1 | CASSVRGETLAKNIQYF | TGTGCCAGCAGTGTCAGGGGGGAGACACTAGCCAAAAACATTCAGTACTTC
. | TRBJ1-1 | once | TRBV6-5 | CASSSPGVSTEAFF | TGTGCCAGCAGCAGCCCAGGGGTGAGCACTGAAGCTTTCTTT
. | TRBJ1-6 | . | TRBV7-2 | CASSPRVIQLSIPLHF | TGTGCCAGCAGCCCGAGGGTCATACAGCTCAGTATACCCCTCCACTTT
TRBD1 | TRBJ1-5 | . | TRBV13 | CASSNRGVNQPQHF | TGTGCCAGCAGCAACAGGGGGGTGAATCAGCCCCAGCATTTT
. | TRBJ1-5 | . | TRBV28 | CASSPGVRGVNQPQHF | TGTGCCAGCAGTCCCGGCGTCAGGGGTGTCAATCAGCCCCAGCATTTT
. | TRBJ2-6 | . | TRBV2 | CASKRVPSGANVLTF | TGTGCCAGCAAGAGGGTGCCCTCTGGGGCCAACGTCCTGACTTTC
. | TRBJ1-3 | . | TRBV5-1 | CASSLEQQNTIYF | TGCGCCAGCAGCTTAGAACAACAAAACACCATATATTTT
. | TRBJ2-7 | . | TRBV18 | CASSPQTVSSYEQYF | TGTGCCAGCTCACCACAAACGGTGAGCTCCTACGAGCAGTACTTC
TRBD2 | TRBJ2-5 | . | TRBV7-9 | CASRRTSGRGETQYF | TGTGCCAGCAGGCGGACTAGCGGGAGGGGAGAGACCCAGTACTTC
TRBD2 | TRBJ2-1 | . | TRBV4-3 | CASSIGLAGLNEQFF | TGCGCCAGCAGCATAGGACTAGCGGGCCTCAATGAGCAGTTCTTC
TRBD1 | TRBJ2-7 | . | TRBV11-3 | CASSLTDREQYF | TGTGCCAGCAGCTTAACGGACAGGGAGCAGTACTTC
. | TRBJ2-7 | . | TRBV15 | CATSRVGGDEQYF | TGTGCCACCAGCAGAGTAGGCGGGGACGAGCAGTACTTC
. | TRBJ1-5 | . | TRBV19 | CASSIDRINQPQHF | TGTGCCAGTAGTATAGACCGTATAAATCAGCCCCAGCATTTT
TRBD2 | TRBJ2-1 | . | TRBV7-2 | CASSQAGDSYNEQFF | TGTGCCAGCAGCCAAGCGGGAGACTCCTACAATGAGCAGTTCTTC
. | TRBJ2-3 | . | TRBV5-1 | CASSLLGKSTDTQYF | TGCGCCAGCAGCCTCCTCGGGAAAAGCACAGATACGCAGTATTTT
. | TRBJ2-3 | . | TRBV7-2 | CASSSRPGTDTQYF | TGTGCCAGCAGCTCCCGGCCCGGGACAGATACGCAGTATTTT
TRBD2 | TRBJ2-5 | . | TRBV6-1 | CASSRLAGHQETQYF | TGTGCCAGCAGTAGGCTAGCGGGGCACCAAGAGACCCAGTACTTC
. | TRBJ2-3 | . | TRBV5-1 | CASSRDFTDTQYF | TGCGCCAGCAGCCGGGACTTCACAGATACGCAGTATTTT
. | TRBJ1-1 | few | TRBV7-8 | CASSLRVYAEAFF | TGTGCCAGCAGCCTTAGAGTGTACGCTGAAGCTTTCTTT
TRBD2 | TRBJ2-5 | . | TRBV25-1 | CAGSDDSGGTQYF | TGTGCCGGCAGTGACGACAGCGGGGGGACCCAGTACTTC
TRBD2 | TRBJ2-7 | . | TRBV10-3 | CAISSGTSGYEQYF | TGTGCCATCAGTTCCGGGACTAGCGGCTACGAGCAGTACTTC
TRBD2 | TRBJ2-5 | few | TRBV27 | CASGQSGTTDQTQYF | TGTGCCAGCGGACAAAGCGGGACTACAGACCAGACCCAGTACTTC
. | TRBJ2-7 | . | TRBV7-9 | CASSFAGNYEQYF | TGTGCCAGCAGCTTTGCAGGGAACTACGAGCAGTACTTC
TRBD2 | TRBJ2-1 | . | TRBV6-6 | CASRDPGLAVYNEQFF | TGTGCCAGCAGGGATCCGGGACTAGCGGTCTACAATGAGCAGTTCTTC
. | TRBJ2-7 | . | TRBV28 | CASHATGNGYEQYF | TGTGCCAGCCACGCTACGGGGAACGGCTACGAGCAGTACTTC